A selection of T cell receptor beta chains follows, all from one sample in a study. TCRdb independently ran MiXCR on the 5' RACE reads; one entry per CDR3 protein. Counted here are 35,000 to 55,000 distinct CDR3 sequences, roughly 22% occurring once; the ten biggest clones make up 3.5% to 4.5%. Sequenced sample: Tregs sorted from a lymph node. These receptors were taken from a female donor with breast cancer. The CDR3 runs from the conserved cysteine through the conserved F or W. The D gene is left open where the match is weak. The size field is filled for only some rows; it gives once, few, many or a size class.

j_call: TRBJ2-1; v_call: TRBV7-8; d_call: TRBD2; clone_size: medium-sized; cdr3_nt: TGTGCCAGCAGCTTAGAGCTTGGCGGGAGCTTTTACAATGAGCAGTTCTTC; cdr3_aa: CASSLELGGSFYNEQFF
j_call: TRBJ2-1; v_call: TRBV12-3/TRBV12-4; d_call: NA; clone_size: few; cdr3_nt: TGTGCCAGCAGCTTACAGGGTCTTGAGCAGTTCTTC; cdr3_aa: CASSLQGLEQFF
j_call: TRBJ2-2; v_call: TRBV9; d_call: NA; clone_size: NA; cdr3_nt: TGTGCCAGCAGCGTAGTCGGTAACACCGGGGAGCTGTTTTTT; cdr3_aa: CASSVVGNTGELFF
j_call: TRBJ2-4; v_call: TRBV12-3/TRBV12-4; d_call: NA; clone_size: many; cdr3_nt: TGTGCCAGCACCATCACAGGGAGTCACATTCAGTACTTC; cdr3_aa: CASTITGSHIQYF
j_call: TRBJ2-5; v_call: TRBV9; d_call: TRBD2; clone_size: NA; cdr3_nt: TGTGCCAGCAGCGCTAGCGGGGGCGAGCAAGAGACCCAGTACTTC; cdr3_aa: CASSASGGEQETQYF
j_call: TRBJ2-5; v_call: TRBV20-1; d_call: TRBD2; clone_size: many; cdr3_nt: TGCAGTGCTGGGGACTACAGCCAAGAGACCCAGTACTTC; cdr3_aa: CSAGDYSQETQYF
j_call: TRBJ1-2; v_call: TRBV3-1; d_call: NA; clone_size: many; cdr3_nt: TGTGCCAGCAGCCCGGACCTGGACAGAACTGGCTACACCTTC; cdr3_aa: CASSPDLDRTGYTF
j_call: TRBJ2-7; v_call: TRBV4-1; d_call: NA; clone_size: many; cdr3_nt: TGCGCCAGCAGCCAACCAGGCGGAGAGCAGTACTTC; cdr3_aa: CASSQPGGEQYF
j_call: TRBJ2-1; v_call: TRBV11-2; d_call: TRBD2; clone_size: few; cdr3_nt: TGTGCCAGCAGGGCTAGCGGGAGGCGCCTCTACAATGAGCAGTTCTTC; cdr3_aa: CASRASGRRLYNEQFF
j_call: TRBJ1-5; v_call: TRBV27; d_call: NA; clone_size: many; cdr3_nt: TGTGCCAGCAGTTTATATGGGATTAGCAATCAGCCCCAGCATTTT; cdr3_aa: CASSLYGISNQPQHF
j_call: TRBJ1-1; v_call: TRBV12-3/TRBV12-4; d_call: NA; clone_size: NA; cdr3_nt: TGTGCCAGCAGTTTTTTCGGGGTTCCGGGCACTGAAGCTTTCTTT; cdr3_aa: CASSFFGVPGTEAFF
j_call: TRBJ1-6; v_call: TRBV27; d_call: NA; clone_size: few; cdr3_nt: TGTGCCTGCAGTTTAGGCGTGCCGCGGAGCTCCTATAATTCACCCCTCCACTTT; cdr3_aa: CACSLGVPRSSYNSPLHF
j_call: TRBJ2-7; v_call: TRBV6-5; d_call: TRBD1; clone_size: NA; cdr3_nt: TGTGCCAGCAGCCCCACAGGGGACGACGAGCAGTACTTC; cdr3_aa: CASSPTGDDEQYF
j_call: TRBJ2-1; v_call: TRBV30; d_call: NA; clone_size: few; cdr3_nt: TGTGCCTACGTATCGGGGGCCAGCTCCTACAATGAGCAGTTCTTC; cdr3_aa: CAYVSGASSYNEQFF
j_call: TRBJ2-3; v_call: TRBV28; d_call: TRBD2; clone_size: few; cdr3_nt: TGTGCCAGCAGCCCCGGGACTAGCGGGAGCCATTTT; cdr3_aa: CASSPGTSGSHF
j_call: TRBJ2-3; v_call: TRBV20-1; d_call: TRBD2; clone_size: NA; cdr3_nt: TGCAGTGCTAGAGATCCCTGGACTAGCGGCAGCACAGATACGCAGTATTTT; cdr3_aa: CSARDPWTSGSTDTQYF
j_call: TRBJ1-1; v_call: TRBV7-9; d_call: NA; clone_size: many; cdr3_nt: TGTGCCAGCAAGGAGGCAGCCACTAACACTGAAGCTTTCTTT; cdr3_aa: CASKEAATNTEAFF
j_call: TRBJ1-1; v_call: TRBV7-3; d_call: NA; clone_size: NA; cdr3_nt: TGTGCCAGCAGCTTAAACAGAAACACTGAAGCTTTCTTT; cdr3_aa: CASSLNRNTEAFF
j_call: TRBJ2-7; v_call: TRBV7-9; d_call: NA; clone_size: many; cdr3_nt: TGTGCCAGCAGCTTAGAGGTCAGTATGGCCTACGAGCAGTACTTC; cdr3_aa: CASSLEVSMAYEQYF
j_call: TRBJ2-1; v_call: TRBV7-6; d_call: NA; clone_size: many; cdr3_nt: TGTGCCAGCAGCAGGGGGCCGGGGGTGCGGGAGATGGGTGAGCAGTTCTTC; cdr3_aa: CASSRGPGVREMGEQFF
j_call: TRBJ1-4; v_call: TRBV20-1; d_call: NA; clone_size: NA; cdr3_nt: TGCAGTGCTACCAGCAGGGCAGGGCTGTTTTTT; cdr3_aa: CSATSRAGLFF
j_call: TRBJ2-5; v_call: TRBV5-6; d_call: NA; clone_size: NA; cdr3_nt: TGTGCCAGCAGCTTGGAACTCTACGAGCAAGAGACCCAGTACTTC; cdr3_aa: CASSLELYEQETQYF
j_call: TRBJ1-1; v_call: TRBV27; d_call: NA; clone_size: few; cdr3_nt: TGTGCCAGCACCAAACAGGGTACGAACACTGAAGCTTTCTTT; cdr3_aa: CASTKQGTNTEAFF
j_call: TRBJ2-1; v_call: TRBV9; d_call: TRBD2; clone_size: NA; cdr3_nt: TGTGCCAGCAGCGTAGGGACTAGCGGGAGACTGAATGGGCAGTTCTTC; cdr3_aa: CASSVGTSGRLNGQFF
j_call: TRBJ1-6; v_call: TRBV13; d_call: NA; clone_size: few; cdr3_nt: TGTGCCAGCAGCTACGACAGCCCCAATTCACCCCTCCACTTT; cdr3_aa: CASSYDSPNSPLHF
j_call: TRBJ2-5; v_call: TRBV2; d_call: TRBD1; clone_size: many; cdr3_nt: TGTGCCAGCAAGGCGACAGGGGGTATTGAGACCCAGTACTTC; cdr3_aa: CASKATGGIETQYF
j_call: TRBJ1-6; v_call: TRBV25-1; d_call: NA; clone_size: many; cdr3_nt: TGTGCCAGCAGTGCCTCACGGGGACCGGATAATTCACCCCTCCACTTT; cdr3_aa: CASSASRGPDNSPLHF
j_call: TRBJ1-2; v_call: TRBV9; d_call: TRBD1; clone_size: NA; cdr3_nt: TGTGCCAGCAGCGTAGCAGACAGGGGTTCTCCCTATGGCTACACCTTC; cdr3_aa: CASSVADRGSPYGYTF
j_call: TRBJ2-5; v_call: TRBV7-9; d_call: TRBD1; clone_size: many; cdr3_nt: TGTGCCAGCAGCGGGCCGGACAGGGGGCTGGAGACCCAGTACTTC; cdr3_aa: CASSGPDRGLETQYF
j_call: TRBJ2-3; v_call: TRBV9; d_call: NA; clone_size: many; cdr3_nt: TGTGCCAGCAGCGTAGGAGGTTCGGGGTCTAGCACAGATACGCAGTATTTT; cdr3_aa: CASSVGGSGSSTDTQYF
j_call: TRBJ2-5; v_call: TRBV20-1; d_call: TRBD2; clone_size: many; cdr3_nt: TGCAGTGCTCAGCCGGCTAGCGGGAGGCTACAAGAGACCCAGTACTTC; cdr3_aa: CSAQPASGRLQETQYF
j_call: TRBJ1-2; v_call: TRBV7-2; d_call: NA; clone_size: NA; cdr3_nt: TGTGCCAGCAGGCACACAAGATGGTCCGGCTACACCTTC; cdr3_aa: CASRHTRWSGYTF
j_call: TRBJ2-1; v_call: TRBV5-1; d_call: TRBD2; clone_size: many; cdr3_nt: TGCGCCAGCAGTTACCGGGGGGATGAGCAGTTCTTC; cdr3_aa: CASSYRGDEQFF
j_call: TRBJ2-7; v_call: TRBV6-2/TRBV6-3; d_call: TRBD2; clone_size: NA; cdr3_nt: TGTGCCAGCAGTCCCCCCGGGACTACAACCTACGAGCAGTACTTC; cdr3_aa: CASSPPGTTTYEQYF
j_call: TRBJ1-1; v_call: TRBV2; d_call: NA; clone_size: few; cdr3_nt: TGTGCCAGCAGTGGACGCGCTGAAGCTTTCTTT; cdr3_aa: CASSGRAEAFF
j_call: TRBJ2-7; v_call: TRBV5-1; d_call: NA; clone_size: few; cdr3_nt: TGCGCCAGCAGCGACGGACAGAACTACGAGCAGTACTTC; cdr3_aa: CASSDGQNYEQYF
j_call: TRBJ2-3; v_call: TRBV12-3/TRBV12-4; d_call: TRBD2; clone_size: few; cdr3_nt: TGTGCCAGCAGTCAGACTAGCGGGAGTGCAGATACGCAGTATTTT; cdr3_aa: CASSQTSGSADTQYF
j_call: TRBJ1-3; v_call: TRBV12-3/TRBV12-4; d_call: NA; clone_size: NA; cdr3_nt: TGTGCCAGCAGAGAGACAGGCGTTCACTCTGGAAACACCATATATTTT; cdr3_aa: CASRETGVHSGNTIYF
j_call: TRBJ2-7; v_call: TRBV27; d_call: TRBD1; clone_size: few; cdr3_nt: TGTGCCAGCAGTTTATGGACAGGGAGCCACGAGCAGTACTTC; cdr3_aa: CASSLWTGSHEQYF
j_call: TRBJ2-1; v_call: TRBV29-1; d_call: TRBD2; clone_size: NA; cdr3_nt: TGCAGCGCATTAGCGGGATTCCAATACAATGAGCAGTTCTTC; cdr3_aa: CSALAGFQYNEQFF
j_call: TRBJ2-1; v_call: TRBV6-1; d_call: TRBD2; clone_size: many; cdr3_nt: TGTGCCAGCAGACTAGCGGGGAACAATGAGCAGTTCTTC; cdr3_aa: CASRLAGNNEQFF
j_call: TRBJ1-2; v_call: TRBV20-1; d_call: NA; clone_size: many; cdr3_nt: TGCAGTGCTATACACGGGTCATATGGCTACACCTTC; cdr3_aa: CSAIHGSYGYTF
j_call: TRBJ2-7; v_call: TRBV4-1; d_call: NA; clone_size: few; cdr3_nt: TGCGCCAGCAGCCAAGAACAGGGTTCCTACGAGCAGTACTTC; cdr3_aa: CASSQEQGSYEQYF
j_call: TRBJ2-1; v_call: TRBV20-1; d_call: TRBD2; clone_size: NA; cdr3_nt: TGCAGTGCTAGAGATCTCCTAGCGGGATACAATGAGCAGTTCTTC; cdr3_aa: CSARDLLAGYNEQFF
j_call: TRBJ1-1; v_call: TRBV27; d_call: NA; clone_size: NA; cdr3_nt: TGTGCCAGCAGTTTATCGAGGGCGAACACTGAAGCTTTCTTT; cdr3_aa: CASSLSRANTEAFF
j_call: TRBJ1-2; v_call: TRBV6-1; d_call: NA; clone_size: many; cdr3_nt: TGTGCCAGCAGTGAATGGGCAGAGAACTATGGCTACACCTTC; cdr3_aa: CASSEWAENYGYTF
j_call: TRBJ1-6; v_call: TRBV5-4; d_call: TRBD1; clone_size: NA; cdr3_nt: TGTGCCAGCAGTCTAACGAATTACAGGGGGATCTCCTATAATTCACCCCTCCACTTT; cdr3_aa: CASSLTNYRGISYNSPLHF
j_call: TRBJ2-5; v_call: TRBV5-4; d_call: NA; clone_size: many; cdr3_nt: TGTGCCGGCAGCCGGGCCTCGGGGGCAGGAGAGACCCAGTACTTC; cdr3_aa: CAGSRASGAGETQYF
j_call: TRBJ1-1; v_call: TRBV5-1; d_call: TRBD1; clone_size: few; cdr3_nt: TGCGCCAGCAGCTTCAACAGGGGGTTGGAAGCTTTCTTT; cdr3_aa: CASSFNRGLEAFF
j_call: TRBJ2-3; v_call: TRBV20-1; d_call: NA; clone_size: NA; cdr3_nt: TGCAGTGCGGTCCCCGGGACTAGCACAGATACGCAGTATTTT; cdr3_aa: CSAVPGTSTDTQYF
j_call: TRBJ2-2; v_call: TRBV29-1; d_call: TRBD1; clone_size: NA; cdr3_nt: TGCAGCGTTGGACAGGGTATCTCCGGGGAGCTGTTTTTT; cdr3_aa: CSVGQGISGELFF
j_call: TRBJ2-2; v_call: TRBV2; d_call: NA; clone_size: NA; cdr3_nt: TGTGCCAGCAGTCTATCGGCGACGAACAGCGGGGAGCTGTTTTTT; cdr3_aa: CASSLSATNSGELFF
j_call: TRBJ2-7; v_call: TRBV4-1; d_call: NA; clone_size: NA; cdr3_nt: TGCGCCAGCAGCCTCGGACCACCCCGGGGCGAGCAGTACTTC; cdr3_aa: CASSLGPPRGEQYF
j_call: TRBJ2-7; v_call: TRBV2; d_call: NA; clone_size: few; cdr3_nt: TGTGCCAGCAGTTTCGGGGGAACGAATTACGAGCAGTACTTC; cdr3_aa: CASSFGGTNYEQYF
j_call: TRBJ2-2; v_call: TRBV27; d_call: NA; clone_size: NA; cdr3_nt: TGTGCCAGCAGTCCGCTAGTACTCAGGGCTCCCGGGGAGCTGTTTTTT; cdr3_aa: CASSPLVLRAPGELFF
j_call: TRBJ1-1; v_call: TRBV28; d_call: NA; clone_size: many; cdr3_nt: TGTGCCAGCAGGCCCCATGGGGACGGCACTGAAGCTTTCTTT; cdr3_aa: CASRPHGDGTEAFF
j_call: TRBJ1-5; v_call: TRBV2; d_call: NA; clone_size: many; cdr3_nt: TGTGCCAGCAGTGATCCTGTTAGCAATCAGCCCCAGCATTTT; cdr3_aa: CASSDPVSNQPQHF